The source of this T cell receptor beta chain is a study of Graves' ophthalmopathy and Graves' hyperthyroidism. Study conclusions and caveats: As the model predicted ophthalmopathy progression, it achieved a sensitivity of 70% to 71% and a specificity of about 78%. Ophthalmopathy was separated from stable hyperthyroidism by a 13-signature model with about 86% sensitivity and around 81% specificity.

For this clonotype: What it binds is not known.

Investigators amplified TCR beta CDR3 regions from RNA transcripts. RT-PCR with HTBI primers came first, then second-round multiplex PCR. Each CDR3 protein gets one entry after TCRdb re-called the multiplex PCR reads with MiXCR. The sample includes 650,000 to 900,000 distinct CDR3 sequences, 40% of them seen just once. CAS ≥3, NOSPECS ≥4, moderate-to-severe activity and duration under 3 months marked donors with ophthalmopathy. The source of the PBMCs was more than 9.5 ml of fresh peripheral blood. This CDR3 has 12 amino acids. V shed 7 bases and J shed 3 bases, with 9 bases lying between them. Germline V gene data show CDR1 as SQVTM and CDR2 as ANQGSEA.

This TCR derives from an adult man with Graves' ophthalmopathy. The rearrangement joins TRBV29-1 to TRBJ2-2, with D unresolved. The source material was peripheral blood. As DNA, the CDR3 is TGCAGCGGGGTACGGGACACCGGGGAGCTGTTTTTT. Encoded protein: CSGVRDTGELFF.